The entry below gives a single TCR beta chain sequence along with its context. This entry comes from a study of T cells of healthy individuals. The CDR3 has 17 residues. Trimming took 5 bases from V and 2 from J; bases not matched to a gene: 10. From germline, CDR1 is PRHDT and CDR2 FYEKMQ (reference sequence). TCRdb redid the calling of the 5' RACE reads with MiXCR, one entry per CDR3 protein. The table lists roughly 87,000 distinct CDR3 sequences, 17% of them singletons, with 6% to 8% in the top ten. This TCR was recovered from a human donor in good health. The V gene is TRBV13, the J gene TRBJ1-1, with TRBD1 identical over 11 bases. Here the CDR3 reads CASSARGDRGANTEAFF. CDR3 coding DNA: TGTGCCAGCAGCGCACGCGGGGACAGGGGGGCTAACACTGAAGCTTTCTTT.